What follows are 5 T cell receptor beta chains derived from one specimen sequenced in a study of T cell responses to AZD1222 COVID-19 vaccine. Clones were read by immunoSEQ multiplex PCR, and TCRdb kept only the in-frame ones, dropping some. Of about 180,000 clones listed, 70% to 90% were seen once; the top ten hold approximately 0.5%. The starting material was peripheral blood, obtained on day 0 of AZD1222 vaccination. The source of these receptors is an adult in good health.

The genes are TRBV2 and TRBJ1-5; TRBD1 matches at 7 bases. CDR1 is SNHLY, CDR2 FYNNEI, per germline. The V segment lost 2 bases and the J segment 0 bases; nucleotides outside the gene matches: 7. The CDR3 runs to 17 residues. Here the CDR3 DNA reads TGTGCCAGCAGTGAATGGGACAGCTTGTTTAGCAATCAGCCCCAGCATTTT. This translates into CASSEWDSLFSNQPQHF.

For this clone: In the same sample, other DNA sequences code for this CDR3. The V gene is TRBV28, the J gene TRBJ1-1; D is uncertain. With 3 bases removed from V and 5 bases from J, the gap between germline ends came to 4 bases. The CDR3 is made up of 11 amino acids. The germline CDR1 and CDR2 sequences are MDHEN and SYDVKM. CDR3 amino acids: CASSFRTEAFF. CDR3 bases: TGTGCCAGCAGTTTCAGGACTGAAGCTTTCTTT. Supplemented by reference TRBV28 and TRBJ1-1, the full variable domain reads DVKVTQSSRYLVKRTGEKVFLECVQDMDHENMFWYRQDPGLGLRLIYFSYDVKMKEKGDIPEGYSVSREKKERFSLILESASTNQTSMYLCASSFRTEAFFGQGTRLTVV.

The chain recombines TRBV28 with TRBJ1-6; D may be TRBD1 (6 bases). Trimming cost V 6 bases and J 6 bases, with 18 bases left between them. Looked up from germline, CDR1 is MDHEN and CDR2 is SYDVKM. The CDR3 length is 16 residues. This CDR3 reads CASSRQAPYSNSPLHF. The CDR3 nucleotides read TGTGCCAGCAGCCGACAGGCCCCGTATAGTAATTCACCCCTCCACTTT.

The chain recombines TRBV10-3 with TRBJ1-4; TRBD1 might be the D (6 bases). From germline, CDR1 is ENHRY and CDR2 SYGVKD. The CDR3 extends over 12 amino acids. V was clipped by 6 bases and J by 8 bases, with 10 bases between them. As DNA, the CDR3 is TGTGCCATCAGCATAACAGGGGAAAAACTGTTTTTT. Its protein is CAISITGEKLFF.

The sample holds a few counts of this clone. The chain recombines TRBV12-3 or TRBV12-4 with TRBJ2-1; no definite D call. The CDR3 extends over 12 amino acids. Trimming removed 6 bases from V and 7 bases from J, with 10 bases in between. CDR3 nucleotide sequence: TGTGCCAGCAGCCGTCAATGGAATGAGCAGTTCTTC. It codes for CASSRQWNEQFF.